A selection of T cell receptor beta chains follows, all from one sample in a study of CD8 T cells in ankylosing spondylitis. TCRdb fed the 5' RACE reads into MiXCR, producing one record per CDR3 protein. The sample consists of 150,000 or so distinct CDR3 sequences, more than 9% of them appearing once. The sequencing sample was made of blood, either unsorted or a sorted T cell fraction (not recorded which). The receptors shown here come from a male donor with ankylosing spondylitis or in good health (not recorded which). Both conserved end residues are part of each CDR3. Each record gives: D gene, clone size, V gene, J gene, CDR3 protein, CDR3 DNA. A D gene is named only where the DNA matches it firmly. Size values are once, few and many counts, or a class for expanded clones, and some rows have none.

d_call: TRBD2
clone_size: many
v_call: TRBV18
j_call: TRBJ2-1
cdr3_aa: CASSSLLLAGLYNEQFF
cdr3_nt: TGTGCCAGCTCATCCCTACTACTAGCGGGGCTATACAATGAGCAGTTCTTC

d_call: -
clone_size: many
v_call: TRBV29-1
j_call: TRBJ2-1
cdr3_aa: CSVRVTDGGQFF
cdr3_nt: TGCAGCGTTCGCGTGACGGACGGTGGGCAGTTCTTC

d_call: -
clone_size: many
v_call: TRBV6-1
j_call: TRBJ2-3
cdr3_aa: CASNLRDPDTQYF
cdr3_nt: TGTGCCAGCAACCTTCGGGACCCAGATACGCAGTATTTT

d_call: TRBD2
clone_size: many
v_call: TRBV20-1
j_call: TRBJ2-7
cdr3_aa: CSAFSGGYEQYF
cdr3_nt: TGCAGTGCCTTTTCGGGAGGGTACGAGCAGTACTTC

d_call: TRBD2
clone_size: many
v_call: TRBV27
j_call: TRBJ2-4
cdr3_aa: CASSLSLAEVAKNIQYF
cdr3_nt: TGTGCCAGCAGTTTATCGCTAGCGGAGGTAGCCAAAAACATTCAGTACTTC

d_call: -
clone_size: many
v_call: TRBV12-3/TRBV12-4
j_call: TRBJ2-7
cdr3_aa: CASSLGQAVVEQYF
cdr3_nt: TGTGCCAGCAGTTTAGGACAGGCCGTGGTGGAGCAGTACTTC

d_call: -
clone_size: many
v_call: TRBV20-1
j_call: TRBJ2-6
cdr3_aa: CSARGIGALSGANVLTF
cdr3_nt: TGCAGTGCTAGAGGCATTGGGGCGCTCTCTGGGGCCAACGTCCTGACTTTC

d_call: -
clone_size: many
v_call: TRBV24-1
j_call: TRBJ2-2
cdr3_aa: CATSDQGWAGELFF
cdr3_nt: TGTGCCACCAGTGATCAGGGTTGGGCCGGGGAGCTGTTTTTT

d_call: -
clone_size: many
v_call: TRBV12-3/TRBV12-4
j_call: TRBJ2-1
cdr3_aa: CASSVRGSGSGNEQFF
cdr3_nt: TGTGCCAGCAGCGTCAGGGGTAGCGGCTCCGGCAATGAGCAGTTCTTC

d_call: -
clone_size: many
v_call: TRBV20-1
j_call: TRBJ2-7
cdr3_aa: CSATPGARGNEQYF
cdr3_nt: TGCAGTGCTACCCCCGGAGCCCGCGGAAACGAGCAGTACTTC

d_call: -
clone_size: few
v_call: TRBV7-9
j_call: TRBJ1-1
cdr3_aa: CASSIGGKNLEAFF
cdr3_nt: TGTGCCAGCAGCATAGGGGGGAAAAACCTTGAAGCTTTCTTT

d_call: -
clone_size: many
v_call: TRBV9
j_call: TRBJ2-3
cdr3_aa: CASSVFYGADTDTQYF
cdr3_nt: TGTGCCAGCAGCGTTTTTTACGGGGCCGACACAGATACGCAGTATTTT

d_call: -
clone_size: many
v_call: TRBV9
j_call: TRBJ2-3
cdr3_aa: CASSRRAGSPTDTQYF
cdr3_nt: TGTGCCAGCAGCCGACGGGCGGGGAGCCCCACAGATACGCAGTATTTT

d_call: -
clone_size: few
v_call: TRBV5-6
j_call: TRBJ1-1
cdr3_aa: CASSYGPVNTEAFF
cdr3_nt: TGTGCCAGCAGCTACGGACCGGTGAACACTGAAGCTTTCTTT

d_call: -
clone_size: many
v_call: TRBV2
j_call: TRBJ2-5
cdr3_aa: CASSEGTGETQYF
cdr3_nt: TGTGCCAGCAGTGAGGGTACGGGGGAGACCCAGTACTTC

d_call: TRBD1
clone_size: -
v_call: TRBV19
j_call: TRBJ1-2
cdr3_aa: CASNRDREGYGYTF
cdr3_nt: TGTGCCAGTAACCGGGACAGGGAAGGCTATGGCTACACCTTC

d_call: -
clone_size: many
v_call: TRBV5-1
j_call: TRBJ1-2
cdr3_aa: CASSLAGSLHYGYTF
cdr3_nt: TGCGCCAGCAGCTTGGCCGGGTCCCTGCACTATGGCTACACCTTC

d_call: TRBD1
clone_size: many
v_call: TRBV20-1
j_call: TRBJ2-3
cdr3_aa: CSATDRGTDTQYF
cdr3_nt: TGCAGTGCCACGGACAGGGGAACAGATACGCAGTATTTT

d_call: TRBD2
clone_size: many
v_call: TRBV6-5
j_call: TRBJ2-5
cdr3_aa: CASSYSPSGREETQYF
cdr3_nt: TGTGCCAGCAGTTACTCGCCTAGCGGGAGGGAAGAGACCCAGTACTTC

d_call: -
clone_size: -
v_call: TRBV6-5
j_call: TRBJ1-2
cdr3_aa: CASGFRTASSYGYTF
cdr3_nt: TGTGCCAGCGGTTTCCGGACCGCCAGCAGCTATGGCTACACCTTC

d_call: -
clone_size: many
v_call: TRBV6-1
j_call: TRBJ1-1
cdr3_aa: CASSQARNTEAFF
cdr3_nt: TGTGCCAGCAGCCAAGCAAGGAACACTGAAGCTTTCTTT

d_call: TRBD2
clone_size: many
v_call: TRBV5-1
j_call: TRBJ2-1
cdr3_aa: CASSTGTSGGINEQFF
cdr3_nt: TGCGCCAGCAGCACTGGGACTAGCGGGGGTATAAATGAGCAGTTCTTC